This T cell receptor (beta chain) was documented in a study of shared clonotypes between healthy human individuals. Data came from immunoSEQ multiplex PCR; TCRdb stores just in-frame clones and leaves some out. The data show roughly 500,000 clones, 95% to 96% seen once. Study-wide points: Several donors showed sharing of about 4.7% of naive CD4 clonotypes.

In this sample, this clone turned up once. What it binds is unknown. Sequenced sample: naive CD4+ T cells sorted from blood. Subset meaning: CD45RA+ positively selected. This receptor was obtained from a woman aged 25-40 years in good health.

The CDR3 region is CAWKETPGYFAGELFF. The CDR3 DNA is TGTGCCTGGAAAGAGACTCCAGGGTACTTCGCCGGGGAGCTGTTTTTT. This chain joins TRBV30 and TRBJ2-2; the D gene is possibly TRBD1 (5 bases). Between the trimmed V and J ends, which lost 4 bases and 6 bases, there was a span of 21 bases. This CDR3 comprises 16 residues. CDR1 and CDR2 (germline): GTSNPN, SVGIG (reference sequence).